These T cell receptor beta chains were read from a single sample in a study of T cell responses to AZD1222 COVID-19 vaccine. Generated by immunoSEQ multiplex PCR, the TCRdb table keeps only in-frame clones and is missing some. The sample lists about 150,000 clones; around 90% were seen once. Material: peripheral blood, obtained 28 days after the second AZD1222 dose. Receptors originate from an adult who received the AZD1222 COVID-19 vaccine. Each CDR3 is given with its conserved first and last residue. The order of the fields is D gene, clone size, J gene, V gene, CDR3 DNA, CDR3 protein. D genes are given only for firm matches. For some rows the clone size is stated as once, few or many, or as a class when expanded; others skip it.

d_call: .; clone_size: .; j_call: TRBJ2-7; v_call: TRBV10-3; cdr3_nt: TGTGCCATCAGTGCGGAGATTAGCTCCTACGAGCAGTACTTC; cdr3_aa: CAISAEISSYEQYF
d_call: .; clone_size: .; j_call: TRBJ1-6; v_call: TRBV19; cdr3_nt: TGTGCCAGTAGTATCGGGGTTAATTCACCCCTCCACTTT; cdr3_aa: CASSIGVNSPLHF
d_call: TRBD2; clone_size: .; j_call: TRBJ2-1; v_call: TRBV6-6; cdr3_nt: TGTGCCAGCAGCCCGGCTTGGGGCGGGAGGGCCCCCCCCTCCTACAATGAGCAGTTCTTC; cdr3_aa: CASSPAWGGRAPPSYNEQFF
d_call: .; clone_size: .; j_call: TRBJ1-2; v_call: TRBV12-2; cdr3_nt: TGTGCAAGTCGACCCGACCTCTCTGGCTACACCTTC; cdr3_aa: CASRPDLSGYTF
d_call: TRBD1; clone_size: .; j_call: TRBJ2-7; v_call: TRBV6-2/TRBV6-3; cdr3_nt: TGTGCCAGCAGTTACTCTCTATTTAGGACAGGGAACTCCTACGAGCAGTACTTC; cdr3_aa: CASSYSLFRTGNSYEQYF
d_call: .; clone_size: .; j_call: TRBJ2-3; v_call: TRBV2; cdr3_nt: TGTGCCAGCGCAAACTACTTCATCGTTAATACGCAGTATTTT; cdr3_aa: CASANYFIVNTQYF
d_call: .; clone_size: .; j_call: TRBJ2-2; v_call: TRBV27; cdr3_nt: TGTGCCAGCAGCTCGGTGGCCGGGGAGCTGTTTTTT; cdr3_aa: CASSSVAGELFF
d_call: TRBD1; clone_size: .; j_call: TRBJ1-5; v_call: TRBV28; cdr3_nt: TGTGCCAGCAGCACGGACAGGGGGCATAGCAGGCAGCATTTT; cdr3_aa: CASSTDRGHSRQHF
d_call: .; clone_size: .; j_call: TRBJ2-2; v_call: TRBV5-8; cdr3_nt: TGTGCCAGCAGCTTGGGGCTCGCGAACACCGGGGAGCTGTTTTTT; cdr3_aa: CASSLGLANTGELFF
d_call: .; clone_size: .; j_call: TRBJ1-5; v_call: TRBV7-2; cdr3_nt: TGTGCCAGCAGCTCCTACAATCAGCCCCAGCATTTT; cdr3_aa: CASSSYNQPQHF
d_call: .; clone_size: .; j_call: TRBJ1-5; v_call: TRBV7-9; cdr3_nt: TGTGCCAGCAGCTTAGGGACAGTTGGTCCCCAGCATTTT; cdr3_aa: CASSLGTVGPQHF
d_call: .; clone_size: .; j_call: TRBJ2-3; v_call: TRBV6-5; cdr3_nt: TGTGCCAGCACAGGGCGCACAAGCACAGATACGCAGTATTTT; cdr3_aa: CASTGRTSTDTQYF
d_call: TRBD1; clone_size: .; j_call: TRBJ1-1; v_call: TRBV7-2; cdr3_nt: TGTGCCAGCAGCTTAGACAGCCAGGGGGCAGCTGAAGCTTTCTTT; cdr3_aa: CASSLDSQGAAEAFF
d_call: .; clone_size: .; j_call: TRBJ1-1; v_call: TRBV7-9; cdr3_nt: TGTGCCAGCAGCTTAGCGGCGGCACGGAACACTGAAGCTTTCTTT; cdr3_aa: CASSLAAARNTEAFF
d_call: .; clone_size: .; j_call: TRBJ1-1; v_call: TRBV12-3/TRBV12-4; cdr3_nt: TGTGCCAGCAAGGCGGGATTGAACACTGAAGCTTTCTTT; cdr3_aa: CASKAGLNTEAFF
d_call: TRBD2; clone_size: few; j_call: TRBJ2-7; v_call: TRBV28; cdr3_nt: TGTGCCAGCAGTCTAGCGGGAGGACTCTACGAGCAGTACTTC; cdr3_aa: CASSLAGGLYEQYF
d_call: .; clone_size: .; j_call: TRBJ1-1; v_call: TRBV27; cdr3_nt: TGTGCCAGCAGTTCTTCAGGGGAGGGGGTGGACACTGAAGCTTTCTTT; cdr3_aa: CASSSSGEGVDTEAFF